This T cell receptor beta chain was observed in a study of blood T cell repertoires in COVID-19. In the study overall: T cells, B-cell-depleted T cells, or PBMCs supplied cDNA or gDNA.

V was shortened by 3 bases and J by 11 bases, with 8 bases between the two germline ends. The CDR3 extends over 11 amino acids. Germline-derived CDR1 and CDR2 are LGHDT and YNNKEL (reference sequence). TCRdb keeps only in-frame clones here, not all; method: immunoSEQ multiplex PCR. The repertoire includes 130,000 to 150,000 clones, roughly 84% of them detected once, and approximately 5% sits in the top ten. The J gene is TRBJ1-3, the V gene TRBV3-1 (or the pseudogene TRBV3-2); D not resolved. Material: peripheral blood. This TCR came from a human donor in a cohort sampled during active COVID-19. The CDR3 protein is CASSHEGAIYF. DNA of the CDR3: TGTGCCAGCAGCCATGAAGGAGCCATATATTTT.